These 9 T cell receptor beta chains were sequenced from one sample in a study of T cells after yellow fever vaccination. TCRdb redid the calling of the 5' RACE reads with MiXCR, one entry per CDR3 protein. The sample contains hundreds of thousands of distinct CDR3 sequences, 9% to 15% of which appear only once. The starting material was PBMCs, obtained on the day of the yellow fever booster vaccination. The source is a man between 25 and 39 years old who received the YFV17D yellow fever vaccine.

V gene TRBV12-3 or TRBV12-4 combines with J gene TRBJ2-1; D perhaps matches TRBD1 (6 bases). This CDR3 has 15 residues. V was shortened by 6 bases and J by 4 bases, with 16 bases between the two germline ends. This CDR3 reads CASRSTQGRYNEQFF. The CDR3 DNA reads TGTGCCAGCAGATCGACGCAGGGGCGGTACAATGAGCAGTTCTTC.

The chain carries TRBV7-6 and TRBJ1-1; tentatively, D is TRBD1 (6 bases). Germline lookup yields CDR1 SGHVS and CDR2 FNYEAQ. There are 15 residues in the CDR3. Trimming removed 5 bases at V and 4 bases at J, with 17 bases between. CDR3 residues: CASSQRVGGLTEAFF. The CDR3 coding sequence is TGTGCCAGCAGCCAAAGGGTGGGGGGGCTCACTGAAGCTTTCTTT. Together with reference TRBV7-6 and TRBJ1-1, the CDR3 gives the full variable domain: GAGVSQSPRYKVTKRGQDVALRCDPISGHVSLYWYRQALGQGPEFLTYFNYEAQQDKSGLPNDRFSAERPEGSISTLTIQRTEQRDSAMYRCASSQRVGGLTEAFFGQGTRLTVV.

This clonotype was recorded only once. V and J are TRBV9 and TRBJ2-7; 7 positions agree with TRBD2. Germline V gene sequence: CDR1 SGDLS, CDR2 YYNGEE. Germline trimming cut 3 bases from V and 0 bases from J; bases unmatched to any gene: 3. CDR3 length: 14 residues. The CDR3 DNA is TGTGCCAGCAGCGCCTCGGGGGGCTCCTACGAGCAGTACTTC. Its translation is CASSASGGSYEQYF.

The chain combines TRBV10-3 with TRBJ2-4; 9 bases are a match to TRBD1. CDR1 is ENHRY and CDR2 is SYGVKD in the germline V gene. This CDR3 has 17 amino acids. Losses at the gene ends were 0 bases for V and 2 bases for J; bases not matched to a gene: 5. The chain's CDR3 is CAISESWDRASKNIQYF. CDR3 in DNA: TGTGCCATCAGTGAGTCCTGGGACAGGGCGTCCAAAAACATTCAGTACTTC.

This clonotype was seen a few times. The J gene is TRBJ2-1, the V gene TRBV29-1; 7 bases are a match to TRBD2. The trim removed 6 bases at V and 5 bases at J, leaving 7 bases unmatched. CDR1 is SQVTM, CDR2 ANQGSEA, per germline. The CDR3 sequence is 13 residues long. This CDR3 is CSVGGTTHNEQFF. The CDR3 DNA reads TGCAGCGTAGGAGGGACTACACACAATGAGCAGTTCTTC.

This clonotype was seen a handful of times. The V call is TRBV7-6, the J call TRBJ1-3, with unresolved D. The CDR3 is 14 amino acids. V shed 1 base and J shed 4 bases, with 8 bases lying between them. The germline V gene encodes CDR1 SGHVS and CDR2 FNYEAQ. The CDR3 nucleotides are TGTGCCAGCAGCTTAGGAGTGGCAGGAAACACCATATATTTT. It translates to CASSLGVAGNTIYF.

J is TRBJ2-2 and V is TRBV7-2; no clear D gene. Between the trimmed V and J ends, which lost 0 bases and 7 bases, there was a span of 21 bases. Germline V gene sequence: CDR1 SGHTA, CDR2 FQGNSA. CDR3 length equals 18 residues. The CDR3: CASSLADPWCQPNGELFF. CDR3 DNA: TGTGCCAGCAGCTTAGCTGACCCGTGGTGCCAGCCTAACGGGGAGCTGTTTTTT.

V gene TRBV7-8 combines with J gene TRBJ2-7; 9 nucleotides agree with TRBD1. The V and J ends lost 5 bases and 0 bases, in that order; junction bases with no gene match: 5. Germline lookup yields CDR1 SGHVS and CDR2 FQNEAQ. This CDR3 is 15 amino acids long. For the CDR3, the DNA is TGTGCCAGCAGCCACCGGGACAGGGACTCCTACGAGCAGTACTTC. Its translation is CASSHRDRDSYEQYF. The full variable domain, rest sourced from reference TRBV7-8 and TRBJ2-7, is GAGVSQSPRYKVAKRGQDVALRCDPISGHVSLFWYQQALGQGPEFLTYFQNEAQLDKSGLPSDRFFAERPEGSVSTLKIQRTQQEDSAVYLCASSHRDRDSYEQYFGPGTRLTVT.

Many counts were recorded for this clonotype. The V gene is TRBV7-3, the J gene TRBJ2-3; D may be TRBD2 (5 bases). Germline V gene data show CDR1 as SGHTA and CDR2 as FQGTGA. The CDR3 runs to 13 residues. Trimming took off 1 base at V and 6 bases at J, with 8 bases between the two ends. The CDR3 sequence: CASSLNRGDTQYF. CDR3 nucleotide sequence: TGTGCCAGCAGCTTAAACCGAGGGGATACGCAGTATTTT. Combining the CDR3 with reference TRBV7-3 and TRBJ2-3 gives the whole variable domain GAGVSQTPSNKVTEKGKYVELRCDPISGHTALYWYRQSLGQGPEFLIYFQGTGAADDSGLPNDRFFAVRPEGSVSTLKIQRTERGDSAVYLCASSLNRGDTQYFGPGTRLTVL.